This entry features one TCR beta chain sequence. What it recognizes is unknown. Germline CDR1 and CDR2: MNHEY and SMNVEV (reference sequence). The CDR3 contains 15 residues. The V end lost 1 base, the J end lost 7 bases, and 11 bases lay between the germline ends. The sample comes from a study of early T cells in non-severe SARS-CoV-2 infection. Study-wide results and caveats: Matching with VDJdb favored anti-spike CD8 responses (missing private and CD4 specificities).

Individual cDNA molecules were tagged with unique molecular identifiers, the study reported. TCRdb redid the calling of the 5' RACE reads with MiXCR, one entry per CDR3 protein. Found here are tens of thousands of distinct CDR3 sequences, over 9.5% of them singletons; the top ten hold under 7%. This sample comprised whole blood, obtained at baseline. The V call is TRBV27, the J call TRBJ1-6; possibly TRBD1 for D (5 bases). The clonotype comes from an adult who was a healthcare worker with PCR-confirmed SARS-CoV-2 infection or an uninfected control (not recorded which). The CDR3 DNA reads as TGTGCCAGCAGTTTATTTTTGGGGGAAAATTCACCCCTCCACTTT. Amino acid sequence: CASSLFLGENSPLHF.